Each of the 17 T cell receptor beta chains below was sequenced from the same sample in a study of blood T cell repertoires in COVID-19. The method was immunoSEQ multiplex PCR; TCRdb's version includes in-frame clones alone and lacks a portion of them. The sample lists hundreds of thousands of clones, about 87% seen once, with about 10% in the top ten. Input material: PBMCs or T cells enriched from blood (not recorded which). These receptor sequences come from a woman aged 45-65 years who had recovered from COVID-19.

The chain uses TRBV7-9 and TRBJ2-7; TRBD1 is a possible D gene (5 bases). The V end lost 3 bases, the J end lost 1 base, and 13 bases lay between the germline ends. This CDR3 has 15 residues. Germline CDR1 reads SEHNR; CDR2 reads FQNEAQ (reference sequence). CDR3 loop: CASSFADRGSYEQYF. The CDR3, as DNA: TGTGCCAGCAGCTTTGCCGACAGAGGATCCTACGAGCAGTACTTC.

The gene calls are TRBV6-5 and TRBJ1-1; 7 bases fit TRBD1. There are 15 residues in the CDR3. Trimming removed 5 bases from V and 3 bases from J; junction bases left unmatched: 9. Germline V gene sequence: CDR1 MNHEY, CDR2 SVGAGI. This CDR3 reads CASSPQGGRYTEAFF. CDR3 coding DNA: TGTGCCAGCAGTCCCCAGGGGGGTCGGTACACTGAAGCTTTCTTT.

The genes are TRBV28 and TRBJ1-5; TRBD1 matches at 7 bases. The CDR3 runs to 18 residues. Per germline, CDR1 MDHEN and CDR2 SYDVKM. The J segment lost 6 bases and the V segment lost 3 bases, leaving 17 bases of the junction unmatched. The CDR3 reads CASSFVSGGRGIVQPQHF. The CDR3 region has the DNA TGTGCCAGCAGTTTCGTTTCTGGCGGCAGGGGGATTGTTCAGCCCCAGCATTTT.

This clone was counted a single time. The chain links TRBV28 to TRBJ2-7, with D possibly TRBD2 on 6 matching bases. Germline V gene sequence: CDR1 MDHEN, CDR2 SYDVKM. The CDR3 spans 16 residues. Deletions cut 7 bases from V and 1 base from J, with 20 bases between. The CDR3 is CASTPSGGQFSYEQYF. In DNA, the CDR3 is TGTGCCAGCACCCCTTCCGGGGGTCAGTTTTCCTACGAGCAGTACTTC.

This clone is a singleton in its sample. The chain links TRBV10-3 to TRBJ1-2, with unresolved D. Germline values: CDR1 ENHRY, CDR2 SYGVKD. This CDR3 comprises 13 residues. V was pared by 4 bases and J by 6 bases, with 12 bases between. CDR3 protein: CAISVGQRNGYTF. CDR3 bases: TGTGCCATCAGTGTGGGCCAGAGAAATGGCTACACCTTC.

CDR3 nucleotides: TGTGCCACCAGCAGAGGGGTCACAGGCCCTGGGACTAGCAGGGAGACCCAGTACTTC. Protein product: CATSRGVTGPGTSRETQYF. V and J are TRBV15 and TRBJ2-5; TRBD2 matches 9 bases. After removal of 1 base from V and 5 bases from J, the junction contained 17 bases not matched to a gene. Germline assignment: CDR1 LNHNV and CDR2 YYDKDF (reference sequence). This CDR3 is built from 19 residues.

The V gene is TRBV4-2, the J gene TRBJ2-3; possibly TRBD2 for D (5 bases). Germline V gene lookup returns CDR1 LGHNA and CDR2 YNFKEQ. This CDR3 has 15 residues. Trimming stripped 0 bases from V and 2 bases from J, with 9 bases between. The CDR3 nucleotides read TGTGCCAGCAGCCAAGATTCGGACTTCACAGATACGCAGTATTTT. This sequence encodes CASSQDSDFTDTQYF.

The rearrangement joins TRBV10-3 to TRBJ1-5, with TRBD1 identical over 8 bases. V was pared by 10 bases and J by 3 bases, with 11 bases of the junction left unmatched. The CDR3 sequence is 15 residues long. Germline values: CDR1 ENHRY, CDR2 SYGVKD. The CDR3 protein is CATAPDRAYNQPQHF. The DNA for the CDR3 is TGTGCCACCGCGCCGGACAGGGCATACAATCAGCCCCAGCATTTT.

The V and J genes are TRBV9 and TRBJ2-3; 7 nucleotides match TRBD1. Looked up from germline, CDR1 is SGDLS and CDR2 is YYNGEE. The trim removed 1 base at V and 0 bases at J, leaving 8 bases unmatched. The CDR3 is 17 residues long. The CDR3 loop is CASSVSGGRASTDTQYF. The DNA of the CDR3 is TGTGCCAGCAGCGTATCAGGGGGACGTGCTAGCACAGATACGCAGTATTTT.

This clone came up a few times. The chain recombines TRBV19 with TRBJ1-2; 7 bases line up with TRBD1. V lost 7 bases to trimming and J lost 2 bases; unmatched junction nucleotides: 19. Germline-derived CDR1 and CDR2 are LNHDA and SQIVND (reference sequence). The CDR3 length is 18 residues. CDR3 in DNA: TGTGCCAGTACAAGAATCGGGACAGCCGAATCTATCAACTATGGCTACACCTTC. Residues: CASTRIGTAESINYGYTF.

Here the CDR3 reads CAISESTEVTYEQYF. CDR3 coding DNA: TGTGCCATCAGTGAGTCGACAGAAGTTACCTACGAGCAGTACTTC. This chain uses TRBV10-3 with TRBJ2-7; a weak D match, TRBD1 (5 bases). The CDR3 covers 15 residues. The V gene lost 0 bases and the J gene lost 2 bases, with 11 bases spanning the gap. Per the germline V gene, CDR1 is ENHRY and CDR2 is SYGVKD.

This clone appeared a single time. The chain combines TRBV9 with TRBJ2-2; 9 bases line up with TRBD1. The V and J ends lost 5 bases and 5 bases, in that order; junction bases with no gene match: 7. This CDR3 spans 15 amino acids. Germline CDR1 and CDR2: SGDLS and YYNGEE. This CDR3 reads CASSPTGGGTGELFF. Written as DNA, the CDR3 is TGTGCCAGCAGTCCGACAGGGGGAGGGACCGGGGAGCTGTTTTTT.

This chain joins TRBV15 and TRBJ2-3; D remains unclear. The CDR3 consists of 15 residues. CDR1 and CDR2 from the germline V gene are LNHNV and YYDKDF (reference sequence). With 0 bases removed from V and 4 bases from J, the gap between germline ends came to 11 bases. This chain's CDR3 is CATSRDGRGSDTQYF. The CDR3 nucleotides read TGTGCCACCAGCAGAGATGGTCGAGGATCAGATACGCAGTATTTT.

Comment on this clone: This specimen includes other DNA sequences encoding the same CDR3. The J gene is TRBJ2-5, the V gene TRBV7-9; 7 bases align to TRBD2. Unmatched junction bases numbered 9, after V lost 5 bases and J lost 3 bases. Germline V CDR1 and CDR2: SEHNR, FQNEAQ (reference sequence). The CDR3 runs to 15 residues. DNA for the CDR3: TGTGCCAGCAGCCCCCGACTCGCGGGGGAAGAGACCCAGTACTTC. Translating it yields CASSPRLAGEETQYF. Supplemented by reference TRBV7-9 and TRBJ2-5, the full variable domain reads DTGVSQNPRHKITKRGQNVTFRCDPISEHNRLYWYRQTLGQGPEFLTYFQNEAQLEKSRLLSDRFSAERPKGSFSTLEIQRTEQGDSAMYLCASSPRLAGEETQYFGPGTRLLVL.

The chain has TRBV30 and TRBJ2-1; D gene unclear. CDR3 length: 13 amino acids. Germline-derived CDR1 and CDR2 are GTSNPN and SVGIG (reference sequence). With 4 bases removed from V and 1 base from J, the gap between germline ends came to 8 bases. The DNA of the CDR3 is TGTGCCTGGACCTCCTTGTCCTACAATGAGCAGTTCTTC. Protein sequence: CAWTSLSYNEQFF.

This clone was detected only a few times. The chain links TRBV7-2 to TRBJ2-7, with unresolved D. The CDR3 extends over 14 amino acids. Germline V CDR1 and CDR2: SGHTA, FQGNSA. Trimming took 7 bases from V and 0 from J, leaving 13 bases between them. The CDR3 DNA reads TGTGCCAGCATATCCTTCAGTGGCTCCTACGAGCAGTACTTC. Protein sequence: CASISFSGSYEQYF.

The rearrangement links TRBV7-2 to TRBJ1-3, with TRBD1 matching over 8 bases. Germline-derived CDR1 and CDR2 are SGHTA and FQGNSA. The CDR3 runs 17 residues. V gave up 3 bases and J gave up 1 base; unmatched junction bases: 8. The CDR3 loop is CASSLGDRLDSGNTIYF. DNA for the CDR3: TGTGCCAGCAGCTTGGGGGACAGGCTTGATTCTGGAAACACCATATATTTT.